This T cell receptor (beta chain) is from a study of T cell repertoires in aging, cancer and after chemotherapy (dated by TCRdb to about 2019). Regarding the research as a whole: Donors spanned six age groups from 30 or younger to 70 or older, with at least three individuals per group. TCR repertoires from healthy donor controls were recorded over periods of several months to years and showed clear clonal overlap between repeated samplings. Alongside some 100 healthy donors serving as a reference group, the cohort included 200 to 250 cancer patients, of whom more than 85 had hematological cancers and 120 to 130 had solid cancers. To examine immunoaging and T cell reconstitution after chemotherapy, the study profiled TCR beta repertoires in peripheral blood from healthy donors and cancer patients. In total, the full dataset held millions of TCR reads.

Spanning cysteine to phenylalanine, the CDR3 consists of 16 amino acids. Only CDR3 DNA remains: 48 bases, in frame from the first base. The CDR1 and CDR2 encoded by the germline V gene (reference sequence) are LNHDA and SQIVND. V and J are trimmed by 5 bases and 0 bases, and the gene matches miss 8 bases of the junction. What the study reported, not specific to this receptor: Compared with age-matched healthy donors, untreated patients with hematological or solid cancers had significantly lower TCR diversity and higher clonality in blood. The authors noted that the repertoire data do not allow conclusions about immunological memory after chemotherapy. In healthy donors, the decline in TCR diversity with age was mainly due to loss of richness, whereas in cancer patients loss of evenness also played a role. Median generation probability increased over the chemotherapy interval in both cancer cohorts, suggesting repertoire reconstitution through rebound thymic output.

Rearranged TRB sequences spanning V, D and J segments were amplified by multiplex touch-down PCR using a mixed TRB-A/B primer pool. Illumina adapters and sample indices were attached to the amplicons through two consecutive PCR reactions run with Phusion HS II polymerase. Amplicons were gel-purified with the NucleoSpin Gel and PCR Clean-up kit, then checked with Qubit and an Agilent 2100 Bioanalyzer. Sequencing of the libraries was done on an Illumina MiSeq with paired-end, single-indexed 600-cycle runs. On the authors' methods: MiXCR versions 2.12 and 3.0.5 were used to process the TRB sequences. Each unique CDR3 nucleotide sequence counted as one clone, and only productive sequences with at least two reads were retained. Shannon diversity, evenness, clonality (one minus evenness), and alpha-parameterized diversity profiles from alpha 0 to 5 were included as repertoire metrics. The IGoR algorithm was used to calculate generation probabilities for clones in the paired samples taken before and after chemotherapy. TCRdb reworked the public reads: Q25 trimming with fastp, MiXCR clone assembly, productive beta chains retained. CDR3 protein duplicates are merged, each entry listing the most common genes and DNA. TCRdb's processing, not the study's, gives the V and J calls here. The sample table holds approximately 11,000 distinct CDR3 sequences, of which roughly 42% were seen once. Approximately 7.3% of the sample is held by the ten biggest clonotypes.

Genomic DNA extracted from peripheral blood, rather than sorted cells or RNA, was used as the source for amplification of TCR beta rearrangements. With regard to this clonotype: Its antigen has not been determined. No base quality information exists; no much larger clone differs at one position.

The sequence joins TRBV19 to TRBJ1-2, with 8 middle bases fitting TRBD1. This clonotype was sampled from a human donor in good health. Sequences were obtained from blood. The CDR3 reads as follows: CASSATGGRANYGYTF. The bases are TGTGCCAGTAGTGCCACAGGGGGGAGAGCTAACTATGGCTACACCTTC.